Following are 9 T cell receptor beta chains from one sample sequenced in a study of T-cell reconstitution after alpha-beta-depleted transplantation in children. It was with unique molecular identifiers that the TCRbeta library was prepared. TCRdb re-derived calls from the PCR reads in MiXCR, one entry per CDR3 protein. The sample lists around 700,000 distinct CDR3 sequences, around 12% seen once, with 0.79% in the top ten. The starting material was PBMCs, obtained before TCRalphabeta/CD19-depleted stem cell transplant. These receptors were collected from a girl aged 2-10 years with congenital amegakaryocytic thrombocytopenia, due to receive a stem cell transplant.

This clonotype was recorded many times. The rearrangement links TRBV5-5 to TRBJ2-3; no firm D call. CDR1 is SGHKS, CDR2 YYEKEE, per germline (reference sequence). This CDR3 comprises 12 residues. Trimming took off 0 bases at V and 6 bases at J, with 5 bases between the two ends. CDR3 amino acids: CASSLEEDTQYF. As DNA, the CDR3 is TGTGCCAGCAGCTTGGAAGAGGATACGCAGTATTTT.

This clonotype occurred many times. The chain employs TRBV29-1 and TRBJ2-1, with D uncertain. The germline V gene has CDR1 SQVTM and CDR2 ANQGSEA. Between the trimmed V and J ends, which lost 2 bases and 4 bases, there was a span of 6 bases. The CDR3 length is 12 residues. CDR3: CSVENSYNEQFF. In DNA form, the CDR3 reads TGCAGCGTTGAAAATTCTTACAATGAGCAGTTCTTC.

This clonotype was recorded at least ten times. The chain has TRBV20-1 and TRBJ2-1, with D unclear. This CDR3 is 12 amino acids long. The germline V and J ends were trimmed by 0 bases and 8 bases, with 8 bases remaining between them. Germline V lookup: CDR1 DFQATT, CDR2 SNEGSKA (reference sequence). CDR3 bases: TGCAGTGCTAGAGATCTCTCGGATGAGCAGTTCTTC. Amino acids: CSARDLSDEQFF.

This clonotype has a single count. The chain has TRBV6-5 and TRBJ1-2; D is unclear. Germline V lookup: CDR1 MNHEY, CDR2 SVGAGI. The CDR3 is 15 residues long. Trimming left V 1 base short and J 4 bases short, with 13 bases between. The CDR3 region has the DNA TGTGCCAGCAGTTACTTTGTGGGGTTTGCCTATGGCTACACCTTC. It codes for CASSYFVGFAYGYTF.

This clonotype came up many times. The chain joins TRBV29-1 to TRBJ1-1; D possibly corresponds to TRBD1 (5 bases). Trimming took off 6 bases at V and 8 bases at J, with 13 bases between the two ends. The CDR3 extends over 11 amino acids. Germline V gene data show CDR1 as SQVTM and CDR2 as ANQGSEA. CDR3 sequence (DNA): TGCAGCGTAGGTGTGGGGGGAGAAGCTTTCTTT. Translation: CSVGVGGEAFF.

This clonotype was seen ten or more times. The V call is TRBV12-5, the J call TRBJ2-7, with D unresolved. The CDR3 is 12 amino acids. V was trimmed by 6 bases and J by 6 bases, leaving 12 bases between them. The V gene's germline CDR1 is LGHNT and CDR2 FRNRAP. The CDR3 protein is CASGEAGVEQYF. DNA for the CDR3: TGTGCTAGTGGAGAAGCTGGGGTCGAGCAGTACTTC.

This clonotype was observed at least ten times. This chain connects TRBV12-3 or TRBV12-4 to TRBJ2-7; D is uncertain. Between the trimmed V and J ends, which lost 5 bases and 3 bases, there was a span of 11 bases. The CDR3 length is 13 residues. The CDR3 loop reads CASSLHPRYEQYF. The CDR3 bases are TGTGCCAGCAGTCTACACCCTCGCTACGAGCAGTACTTC.

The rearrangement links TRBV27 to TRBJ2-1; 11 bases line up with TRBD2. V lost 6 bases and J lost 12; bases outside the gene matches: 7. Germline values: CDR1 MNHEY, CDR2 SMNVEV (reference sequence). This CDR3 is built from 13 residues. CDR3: CASRPGLAAGQFF. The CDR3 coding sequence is TGTGCCAGCAGACCGGGACTAGCGGCTGGGCAGTTCTTC.

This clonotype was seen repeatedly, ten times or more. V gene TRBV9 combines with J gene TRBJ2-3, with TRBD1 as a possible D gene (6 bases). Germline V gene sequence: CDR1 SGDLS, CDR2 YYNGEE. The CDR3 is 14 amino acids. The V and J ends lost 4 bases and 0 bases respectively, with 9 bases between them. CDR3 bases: TGTGCCAGCAGCCCAGACAGGAGCACAGATACGCAGTATTTT. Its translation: CASSPDRSTDTQYF.